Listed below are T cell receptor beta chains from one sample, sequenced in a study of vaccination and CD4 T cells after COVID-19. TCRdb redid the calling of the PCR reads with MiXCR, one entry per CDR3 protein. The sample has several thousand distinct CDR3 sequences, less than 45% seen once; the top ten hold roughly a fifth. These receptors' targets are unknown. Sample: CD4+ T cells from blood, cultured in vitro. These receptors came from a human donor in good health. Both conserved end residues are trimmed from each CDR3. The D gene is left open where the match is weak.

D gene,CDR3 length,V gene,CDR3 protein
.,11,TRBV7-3,ASSMDPNTEAF
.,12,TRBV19,ASPGLPGNSPLH
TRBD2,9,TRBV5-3,AGGGSETQY
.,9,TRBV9,ASSVADEQF
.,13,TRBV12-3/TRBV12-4,ASTGGVSSTDTQY
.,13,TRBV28,ASSLRVAGPYGYT
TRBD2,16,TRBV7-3,ASSRPRTSGRGTDTQY
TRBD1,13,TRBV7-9,ASSLGQGAPQPQH
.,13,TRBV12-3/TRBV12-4,ASSLARARGTEAF
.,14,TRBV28,ASSSQILSGNQPQH
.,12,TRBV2,ASSPDISTDTQY
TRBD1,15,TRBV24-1,ATSDGDRGLSNTEAF
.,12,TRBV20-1,SAARSTTNEKLF
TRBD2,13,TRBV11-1,ASSRLASSTDTQY
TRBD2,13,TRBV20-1,SARGTSGPGYEQY
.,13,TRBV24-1,ATSDSRVAYNEQF
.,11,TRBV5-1,ASSSRGSDEQY
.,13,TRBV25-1,ASSEDQARISPLH
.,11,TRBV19,ASNYRRGNTIY
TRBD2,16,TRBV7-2,ASSLNPTSGTRTDTQY
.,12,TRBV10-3,AISDGESTDTQY
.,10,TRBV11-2,ASSFRTDGYT
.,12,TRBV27,ASSLTGDAYEQY
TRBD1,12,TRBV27,ASSSGTANQPQH
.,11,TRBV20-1,SAKLVVQETQY
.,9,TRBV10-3,AISEGNEQY